This TCR beta chain was identified during a study of CD8 T cells in Susac syndrome. RNA totalling about 0.45 to 1 ug underwent reverse transcription with random hexamers. The amplification used immunoSEQ multiplex PCR on TCR beta CDR3; it spanned 54 Vbeta and 13 Jbeta. TCRdb recomputed calls from the immunoSEQ multiplex PCR reads with MiXCR, one row per CDR3 protein. This table holds about 26,000 distinct CDR3 sequences, around 94% found once. The CDR3 covers 15 residues. Germline-derived CDR1 and CDR2 are SGHKS and YYEKEE (reference sequence). V lost 2 bases and J 2 bases, leaving 11 bases between the germline ends. In blood CD8+ and CD4+ T cells, TCR beta underwent sequencing. Negative isolation was applied to CD8+ and CD4+ T cells, and FACS enrichment was applied to TEMRA cells.

Sequencing was carried out using CD8+ T cells from PBMCs. The V and J genes are TRBV5-5 and TRBJ1-3; no clear D. This sequence originates from a human donor in good health. The DNA of the CDR3 is TGTGCCAGCAGCTTTCTAGAAGGGACTGGAAACACCATATATTTT. This codes for CASSFLEGTGNTIYF. Full variable domain (outside the CDR3, taken from reference TRBV5-5 and TRBJ1-3): DAGVTQSPTHLIKTRGQQVTLRCSPISGHKSVSWYQQVLGQGPQFIFQYYEKEERGRGNFPDRFSARQFPNYSSELNVNALLLGDSALYLCASSFLEGTGNTIYFGEGSWLTVV.